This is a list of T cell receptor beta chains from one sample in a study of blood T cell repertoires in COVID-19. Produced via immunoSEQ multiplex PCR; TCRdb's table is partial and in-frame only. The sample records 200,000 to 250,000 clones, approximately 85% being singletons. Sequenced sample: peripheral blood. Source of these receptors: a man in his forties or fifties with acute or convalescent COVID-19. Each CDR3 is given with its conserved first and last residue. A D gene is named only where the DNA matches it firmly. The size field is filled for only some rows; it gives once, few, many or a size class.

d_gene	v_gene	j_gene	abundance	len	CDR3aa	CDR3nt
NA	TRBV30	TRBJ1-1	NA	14	CAWDPLGMNTEAFF	TGTGCCTGGGACCCCCTCGGTATGAACACTGAAGCTTTCTTT
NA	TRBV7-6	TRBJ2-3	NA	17	CASSLLSSTKSTDTQYF	TGTGCCAGCAGCTTACTCTCTTCCACAAAAAGCACAGATACGCAGTATTTT
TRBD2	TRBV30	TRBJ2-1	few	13	CAWSPQREGEQFF	TGTGCCTGGAGTCCTCAGCGGGAGGGTGAGCAGTTCTTC
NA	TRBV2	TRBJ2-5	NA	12	CASTFSTGAQYF	TGTGCCAGCACTTTCTCTACCGGGGCCCAGTACTTC
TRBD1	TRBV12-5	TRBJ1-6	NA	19	CASGLTQTGFLVHNSPLHF	TGTGCTAGTGGCCTCACCCAGACAGGGTTCTTAGTCCATAATTCACCCCTCCACTTT
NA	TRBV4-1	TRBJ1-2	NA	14	CASSQVTGPHGYTF	TGCGCCAGCAGCCAAGTTACAGGGCCTCATGGCTACACCTTC
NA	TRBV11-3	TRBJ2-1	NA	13	CASSLEGSNEQFF	TGTGCCAGCAGCTTAGAGGGGAGCAATGAGCAGTTCTTC
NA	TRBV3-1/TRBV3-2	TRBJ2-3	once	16	CASSQTRSRTTDTQYF	TGTGCCAGCAGCCAAACCCGGAGCCGCACGACAGATACGCAGTATTTT
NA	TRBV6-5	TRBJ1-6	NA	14	CASSYGGGGTPLHF	TGTGCCAGCAGTTATGGCGGAGGCGGCACGCCCCTCCACTTT
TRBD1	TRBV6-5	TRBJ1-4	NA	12	CASTIGTGKLFF	TGTGCCAGCACCATAGGGACAGGGAAACTGTTTTTT
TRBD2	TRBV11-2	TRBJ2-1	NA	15	CASSRLAGSYNEQFF	TGTGCCAGCAGCCGACTAGCGGGGAGCTACAATGAGCAGTTCTTC
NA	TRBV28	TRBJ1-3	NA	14	CASITPGGRNTIYF	TGTGCCAGCATTACTCCGGGGGGTCGGAACACCATATATTTT
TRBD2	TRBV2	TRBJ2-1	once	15	CASSEGGTSGNEQFF	TGTGCCAGCAGTGAGGGGGGGACTAGCGGCAATGAGCAGTTCTTC
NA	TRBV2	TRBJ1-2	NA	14	CASKGITGRDGYTF	TGTGCCAGCAAGGGGATCACAGGGAGGGATGGCTACACCTTC
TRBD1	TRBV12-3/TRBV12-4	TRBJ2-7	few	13	CASRRQGGYEQYF	TGTGCCAGCAGACGACAGGGGGGGTACGAGCAGTACTTC
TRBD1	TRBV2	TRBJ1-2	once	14	CASSPSGTGTGYTF	TGTGCCAGCAGCCCTTCCGGGACAGGGACTGGCTACACCTTC
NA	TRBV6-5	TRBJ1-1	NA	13	CASNQYRNTEAFF	TGTGCCAGCAACCAATATAGGAACACTGAAGCTTTCTTT
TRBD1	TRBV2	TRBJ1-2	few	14	CASRVAGTGYGYTF	TGTGCCAGCAGGGTAGCCGGGACAGGCTATGGCTACACCTTC
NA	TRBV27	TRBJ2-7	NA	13	CASGERGSYEQYF	TGTGCCAGCGGAGAACGGGGGTCCTACGAGCAGTACTTC
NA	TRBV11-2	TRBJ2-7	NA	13	CASSELPTYEQYF	TGTGCCAGCAGCGAACTCCCGACCTACGAGCAGTACTTC
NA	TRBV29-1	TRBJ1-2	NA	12	CSVEGSGGGYTF	TGCAGCGTTGAGGGTTCGGGGGGTGGCTACACCTTC
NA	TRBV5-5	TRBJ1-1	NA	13	CASSLEMEFEAFF	TGTGCCAGCAGCTTGGAGATGGAGTTTGAAGCTTTCTTT
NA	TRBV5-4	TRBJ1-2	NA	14	CASSLYQGSYGYTF	TGTGCCAGCAGCTTGTACCAGGGTAGCTATGGCTACACCTTC
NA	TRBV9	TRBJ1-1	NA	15	CASNAESKMNTEAFF	TGTGCCAGCAACGCAGAAAGTAAGATGAACACTGAAGCTTTCTTT
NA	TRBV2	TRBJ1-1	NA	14	CASSEARVPTEAFF	TGTGCCAGCAGTGAAGCCAGGGTCCCCACTGAAGCTTTCTTT
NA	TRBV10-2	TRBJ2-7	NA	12	CASSESAGEQYF	TGCGCCAGCAGTGAGTCAGCCGGGGAGCAGTACTTC
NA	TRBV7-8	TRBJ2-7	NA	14	CASSLVGPTYEQYF	TGTGCCAGCAGCTTAGTAGGCCCGACTTACGAGCAGTACTTC
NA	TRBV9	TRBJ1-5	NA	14	CASSVHGDNQPQHF	TGTGCCAGCAGCGTACATGGAGACAATCAGCCCCAGCATTTT
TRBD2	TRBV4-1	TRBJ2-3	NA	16	CASSLRLAKSTDTQYF	TGCGCCAGCAGTTTGAGACTAGCGAAAAGCACAGATACGCAGTATTTT
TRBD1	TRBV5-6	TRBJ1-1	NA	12	CASSVGGQVPLF	TGTGCCAGCAGCGTTGGGGGACAGGTTCCTCTCTTT
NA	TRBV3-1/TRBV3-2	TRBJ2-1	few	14	CASSQDTSSGQWIF	TGTGCCAGCAGCCAAGATACATCGAGCGGGCAGTGGATCTTC
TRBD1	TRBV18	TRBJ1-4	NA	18	CASSRTGQGAAREEKLFF	TGTGCCAGCTCCAGGACCGGACAGGGGGCGGCGAGGGAAGAAAAACTGTTTTTT
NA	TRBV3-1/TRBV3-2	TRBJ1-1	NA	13	CASSAQENTEAFF	TGTGCCAGCAGCGCACAGGAGAACACTGAAGCTTTCTTT
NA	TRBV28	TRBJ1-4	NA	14	CASSFRATNEKLFF	TGTGCCAGCAGTTTTCGTGCAACTAATGAAAAACTGTTTTTT
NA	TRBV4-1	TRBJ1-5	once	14	CASSQERGGQPQHF	TGCGCCAGCAGCCAAGAGCGGGGAGGGCAGCCCCAGCATTTT
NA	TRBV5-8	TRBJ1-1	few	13	CASEGLMNTEAFF	TGTGCCAGCGAGGGACTGATGAACACTGAAGCTTTCTTT
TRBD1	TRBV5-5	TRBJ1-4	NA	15	CASSSPGQPNEKLFF	TGTGCCAGCAGCTCCCCGGGACAGCCTAATGAAAAACTGTTTTTT
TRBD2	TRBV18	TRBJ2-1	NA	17	CASSPSGRLAGGGEQFF	TGTGCCAGCTCACCATCGGGACGACTAGCGGGAGGGGGTGAGCAGTTCTTC
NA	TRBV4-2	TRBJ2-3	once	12	CASSGDTDTQYF	TGTGCCAGCAGTGGAGACACAGATACGCAGTATTTT
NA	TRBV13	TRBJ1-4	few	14	CASSSRGHNEKLFF	TGTGCCAGCAGCTCCCGGGGACATAATGAAAAACTGTTTTTT
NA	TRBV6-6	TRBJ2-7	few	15	CASSYSLLRGDEQYF	TGTGCCAGCAGTTACTCGCTGCTCAGGGGTGACGAGCAGTACTTC
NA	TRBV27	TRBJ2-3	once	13	CASSRRGSDTQYF	TGTGCCAGCAGTCGCAGGGGATCAGATACGCAGTATTTT
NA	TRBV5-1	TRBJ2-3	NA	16	CASSLLGGSNTDTQYF	TGCGCCAGCAGCTTGCTCGGAGGCTCCAACACAGATACGCAGTATTTT
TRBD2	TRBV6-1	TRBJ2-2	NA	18	CASSGRLAGVGRTGELFF	TGTGCCAGCAGTGGGCGACTAGCGGGAGTTGGTAGAACCGGGGAGCTGTTTTTT
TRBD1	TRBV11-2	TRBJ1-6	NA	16	CASRPPRQGMDSPLHF	TGTGCCAGCAGGCCCCCTCGACAGGGGATGGATTCACCCCTCCACTTT
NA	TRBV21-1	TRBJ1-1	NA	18	CASSNHPSQQGADTEAFF	TGTGCCAGCAGCAACCACCCCTCCCAACAGGGGGCTGACACTGAAGCTTTCTTT